Each of the 5 T cell receptor beta chains below was sequenced from the same sample in a study of cytomegalovirus exposure and HLA in healthy donors. The PCR was carried out with 60 Vbeta primers and 13 Jbeta primers. Produced via immunoSEQ multiplex PCR; TCRdb's table is partial and in-frame only. The sample has about 83,000 clones, roughly 75% seen once. Sequencing was carried out using PBMCs. The receptors here all came from a man aged 55 to 70 in good health and CMV-seronegative.

A note on this clone: Mismatch with germline at one junction end may stem from a read error. This sequence joins TRBV28 and TRBJ2-7; D may be TRBD1 (6 bases). This CDR3 contains 14 residues. Germline CDR1 MDHEN, CDR2 SYDVKM. The CDR3 sequence: CASSLNRVSNEQYF. CDR3 bases: TGTGCCAGCAGTTTAAACAGGGTCTCCAACGAGCAGTACTTC. Combining the CDR3 with reference TRBV28 and TRBJ2-7 gives the whole variable domain DVKVTQSSRYLVKRTGEKVFLECVQDMDHENMFWYRQDPGLGLRLIYFSYDVKMKEKGDIPEGYSVSREKKERFSLILESASTNQTSMYLCASSLNRVSNEQYFGPGTRLTVT.

The chain employs TRBV5-1 and TRBJ1-2, with D perhaps matching TRBD1 (6 bases). The CDR3 has 15 residues. Germline V lookup: CDR1 SGHRS, CDR2 YFSETQ. Trimming pared 0 bases from V and 4 bases from J, leaving 13 bases between. CDR3 region: CASSLDGQQFYGYTF. CDR3 DNA: TGCGCCAGCAGCTTGGACGGACAGCAGTTCTATGGCTACACCTTC.

The rearrangement uses TRBV19 and TRBJ1-5; 8 bases fit TRBD1. The V segment lost 5 bases and the J segment 7 bases; nucleotides outside the gene matches: 13. Germline CDR1 reads LNHDA; CDR2 reads SQIVND (reference sequence). CDR3 length: 16 residues. The CDR3 spells CASSPLDRGRIQPQHF. CDR3 bases: TGTGCCAGTAGTCCGCTCGACAGGGGAAGGATCCAGCCCCAGCATTTT.

CDR3 DNA: TGTGCCAGCACCCGGGGGGGCGGCACCGGGGAGCTGTTTTTT. Encoded protein: CASTRGGGTGELFF. V gene TRBV6-5 combines with J gene TRBJ2-2; 8 bases are a match to TRBD2. This CDR3 has 14 residues. J gave up 4 bases and V 7 bases, and 5 bases lay outside the gene matches. From germline, CDR1 is MNHEY and CDR2 SVGAGI.

This clone showed up just a few times. The rearrangement uses TRBV5-1 and TRBJ2-1; weak D call: TRBD1 (5 bases). Germline assignment: CDR1 SGHRS and CDR2 YFSETQ. The CDR3 has 14 amino acids. V dropped 5 bases and J dropped 14 bases, with 23 bases sitting between them. The CDR3 nucleotides are TGCGCCAGCAGTCCACAGGATTTCCCTCGCGTCGAGTTCTTC. This gives the protein CASSPQDFPRVEFF.